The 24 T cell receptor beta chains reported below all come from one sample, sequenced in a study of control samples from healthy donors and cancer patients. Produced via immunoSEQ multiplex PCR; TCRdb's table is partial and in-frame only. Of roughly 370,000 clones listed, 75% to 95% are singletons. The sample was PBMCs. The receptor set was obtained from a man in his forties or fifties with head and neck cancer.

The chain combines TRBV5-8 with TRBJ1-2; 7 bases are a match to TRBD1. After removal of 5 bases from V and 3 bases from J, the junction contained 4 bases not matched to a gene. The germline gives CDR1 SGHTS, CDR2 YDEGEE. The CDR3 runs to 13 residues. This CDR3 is CASRVTGHYGYTF. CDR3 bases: TGTGCCAGCAGGGTGACAGGGCACTATGGCTACACCTTC. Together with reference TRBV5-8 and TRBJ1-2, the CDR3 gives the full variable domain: EAGVTQSPTHLIKTRGQQATLRCSPISGHTSVYWYQQALGLGLQFLLWYDEGEERNRGNFPPRFSGRQFPNYSSELNVNALELEDSALYLCASRVTGHYGYTFGSGTRLTVV.

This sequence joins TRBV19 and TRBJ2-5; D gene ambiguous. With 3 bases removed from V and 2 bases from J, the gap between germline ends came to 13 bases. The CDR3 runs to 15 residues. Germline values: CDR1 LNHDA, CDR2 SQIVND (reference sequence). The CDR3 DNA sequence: TGTGCCAGTAGTATCCCTGGTCTGAAGCAAGAGACCCAGTACTTC. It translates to CASSIPGLKQETQYF.

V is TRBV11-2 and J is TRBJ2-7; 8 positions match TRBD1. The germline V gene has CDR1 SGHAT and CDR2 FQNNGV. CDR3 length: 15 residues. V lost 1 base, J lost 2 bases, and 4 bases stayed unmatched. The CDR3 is CASSLGSGQAYEQYF. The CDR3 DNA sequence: TGTGCCAGCAGCTTAGGTTCGGGACAGGCCTACGAGCAGTACTTC. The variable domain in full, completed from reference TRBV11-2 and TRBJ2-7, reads EAGVAQSPRYKIIEKRQSVAFWCNPISGHATLYWYQQILGQGPKLLIQFQNNGVVDDSQLPKDRFSAERLKGVDSTLKIQPAKLEDSAVYLCASSLGSGQAYEQYFGPGTRLTVT.

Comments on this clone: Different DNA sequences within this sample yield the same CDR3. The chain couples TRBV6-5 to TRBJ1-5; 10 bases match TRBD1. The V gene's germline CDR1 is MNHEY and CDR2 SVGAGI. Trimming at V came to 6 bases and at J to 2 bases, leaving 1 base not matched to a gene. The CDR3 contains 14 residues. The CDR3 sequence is CASSGTGGNQPQHF. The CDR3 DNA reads TGTGCCAGCAGCGGGACAGGGGGCAATCAGCCCCAGCATTTT.

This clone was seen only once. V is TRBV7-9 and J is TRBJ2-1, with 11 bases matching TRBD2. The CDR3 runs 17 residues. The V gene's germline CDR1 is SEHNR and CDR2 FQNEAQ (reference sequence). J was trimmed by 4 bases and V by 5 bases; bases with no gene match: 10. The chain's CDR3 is CASSAARLAGFYNEQFF. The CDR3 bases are TGTGCCAGCAGCGCCGCTCGACTAGCGGGGTTTTACAATGAGCAGTTCTTC.

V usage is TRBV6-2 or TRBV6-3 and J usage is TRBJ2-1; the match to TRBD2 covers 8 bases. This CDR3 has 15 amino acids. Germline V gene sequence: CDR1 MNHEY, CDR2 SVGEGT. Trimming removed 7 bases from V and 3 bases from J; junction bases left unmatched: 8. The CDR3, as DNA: TGTGCCAGCAACCCAGCGGGGGTAGACTACAATGAGCAGTTCTTC. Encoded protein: CASNPAGVDYNEQFF.

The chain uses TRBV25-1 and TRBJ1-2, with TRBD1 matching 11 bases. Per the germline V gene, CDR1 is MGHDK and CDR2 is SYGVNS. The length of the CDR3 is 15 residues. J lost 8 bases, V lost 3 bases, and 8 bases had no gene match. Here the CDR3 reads CASSDRDRGLRGYTF. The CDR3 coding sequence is TGTGCCAGCAGTGACCGGGACAGGGGGTTAAGAGGCTACACCTTC.

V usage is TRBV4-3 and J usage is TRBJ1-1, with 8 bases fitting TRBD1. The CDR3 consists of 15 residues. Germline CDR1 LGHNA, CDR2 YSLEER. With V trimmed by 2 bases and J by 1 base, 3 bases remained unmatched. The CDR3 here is CASSQTGTGNTEAFF. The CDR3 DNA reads TGCGCCAGCAGCCAAACCGGGACAGGGAACACTGAAGCTTTCTTT.

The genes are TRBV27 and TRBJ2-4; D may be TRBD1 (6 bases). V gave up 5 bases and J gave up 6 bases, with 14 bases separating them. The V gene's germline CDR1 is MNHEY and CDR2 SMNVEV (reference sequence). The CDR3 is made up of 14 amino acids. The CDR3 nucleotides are TGTGCCAGCAGTCACTGGGACAAACTAAACATTCAGTACTTC. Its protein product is CASSHWDKLNIQYF.

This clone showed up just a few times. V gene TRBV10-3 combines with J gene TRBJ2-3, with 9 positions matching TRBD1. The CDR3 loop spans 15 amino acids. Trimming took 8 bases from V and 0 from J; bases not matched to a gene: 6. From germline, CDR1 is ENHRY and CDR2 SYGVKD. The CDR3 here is CAISRTGESTDTQYF. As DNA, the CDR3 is TGTGCCATCTCCCGGACAGGGGAAAGCACAGATACGCAGTATTTT.

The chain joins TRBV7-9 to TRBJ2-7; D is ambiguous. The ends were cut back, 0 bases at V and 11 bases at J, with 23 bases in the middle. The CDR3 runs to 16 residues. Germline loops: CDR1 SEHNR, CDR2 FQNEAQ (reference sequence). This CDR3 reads CASSLALGSRAPTEYF. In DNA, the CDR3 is TGTGCCAGCAGCTTAGCGCTAGGCTCCCGCGCCCCGACGGAGTACTTC.

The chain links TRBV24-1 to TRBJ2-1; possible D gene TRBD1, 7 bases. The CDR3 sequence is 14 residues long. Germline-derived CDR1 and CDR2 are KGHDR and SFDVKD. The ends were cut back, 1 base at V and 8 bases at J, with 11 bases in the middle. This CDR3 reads CATSDFGGGDEQFF. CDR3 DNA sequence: TGTGCCACCAGTGATTTTGGAGGGGGCGATGAGCAGTTCTTC.

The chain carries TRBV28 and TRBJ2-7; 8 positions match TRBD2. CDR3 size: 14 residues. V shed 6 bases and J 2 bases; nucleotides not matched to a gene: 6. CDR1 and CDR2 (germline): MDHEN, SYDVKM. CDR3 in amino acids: CASSPGGLTYEQYF. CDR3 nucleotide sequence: TGTGCCAGCAGCCCGGGGGGGCTCACCTACGAGCAGTACTTC.

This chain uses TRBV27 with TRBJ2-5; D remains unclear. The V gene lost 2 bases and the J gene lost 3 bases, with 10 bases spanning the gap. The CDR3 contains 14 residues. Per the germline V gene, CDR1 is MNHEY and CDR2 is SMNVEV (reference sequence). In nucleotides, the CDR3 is TGTGCCAGCAGTTTAAAGGAGCCCAAAGAGACCCAGTACTTC. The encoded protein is CASSLKEPKETQYF.

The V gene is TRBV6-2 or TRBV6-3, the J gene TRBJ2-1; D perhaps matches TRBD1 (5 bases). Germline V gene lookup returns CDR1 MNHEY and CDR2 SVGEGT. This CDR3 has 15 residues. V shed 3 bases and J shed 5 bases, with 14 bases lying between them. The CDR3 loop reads CASSYQGGSHNEQFF. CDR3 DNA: TGTGCCAGCAGTTATCAGGGCGGATCCCACAATGAGCAGTTCTTC.

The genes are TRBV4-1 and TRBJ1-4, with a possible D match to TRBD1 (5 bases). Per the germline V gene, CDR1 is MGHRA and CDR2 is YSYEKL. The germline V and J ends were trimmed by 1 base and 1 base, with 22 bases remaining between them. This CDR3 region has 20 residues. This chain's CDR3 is CASSQGRSGRSKVTNEKLFF. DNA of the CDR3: TGCGCCAGCAGCCAAGGGCGGTCAGGGAGAAGTAAAGTAACTAATGAAAAACTGTTTTTT.

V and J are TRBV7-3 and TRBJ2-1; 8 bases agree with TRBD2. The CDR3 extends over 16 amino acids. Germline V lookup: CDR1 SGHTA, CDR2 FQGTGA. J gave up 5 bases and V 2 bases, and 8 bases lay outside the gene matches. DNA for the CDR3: TGTGCCAGCAGCTTATTAGTTAGCGGGACCCACAATGAGCAGTTCTTC. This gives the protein CASSLLVSGTHNEQFF.

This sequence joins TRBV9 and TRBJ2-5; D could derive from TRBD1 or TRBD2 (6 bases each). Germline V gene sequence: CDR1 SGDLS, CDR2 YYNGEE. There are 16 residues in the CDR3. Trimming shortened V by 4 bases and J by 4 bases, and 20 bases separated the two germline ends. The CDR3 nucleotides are TGTGCCAGCAGCCCCAAAACAGGGCCGGGGGTAGAGACCCAGTACTTC. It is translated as CASSPKTGPGVETQYF.

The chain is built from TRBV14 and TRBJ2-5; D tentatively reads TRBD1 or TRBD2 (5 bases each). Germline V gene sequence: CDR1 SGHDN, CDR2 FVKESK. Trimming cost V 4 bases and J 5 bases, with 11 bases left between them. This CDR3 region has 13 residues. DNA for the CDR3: TGTGCCAGCAGCCGGGGACCGGCGGAGACCCAGTACTTC. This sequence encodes CASSRGPAETQYF. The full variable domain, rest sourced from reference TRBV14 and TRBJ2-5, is EAGVTQFPSHSVIEKGQTVTLRCDPISGHDNLYWYRRVMGKEIKFLLHFVKESKQDESGMPNNRFLAERTGGTYSTLKVQPAELEDSGVYFCASSRGPAETQYFGPGTRLLVL.

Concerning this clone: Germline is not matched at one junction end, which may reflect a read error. The CDR3 DNA sequence: TGTGCTAGCAGCTTGGCTCAAGAGACCCAGTACTTC. Amino acids: CASSLAQETQYF. The chain carries TRBV5-4 and TRBJ2-5, with D hard to call. CDR3 size: 12 residues. Germline V gives CDR1 SGHNT, CDR2 YYREEE (reference sequence). Complete variable domain (other parts from reference TRBV5-4 and TRBJ2-5): ETGVTQSPTHLIKTRGQQVTLRCSSQSGHNTVSWYQQALGQGPQFIFQYYREEENGRGNFPPRFSGLQFPNYSSELNVNALELDDSALYLCASSLAQETQYFGPGTRLLVL.

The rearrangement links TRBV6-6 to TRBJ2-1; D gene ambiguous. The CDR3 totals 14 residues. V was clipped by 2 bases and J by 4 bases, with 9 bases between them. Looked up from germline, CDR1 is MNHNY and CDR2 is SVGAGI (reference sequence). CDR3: CASSYRDTYNEQFF. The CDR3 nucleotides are TGTGCCAGCAGTTACAGGGATACTTACAATGAGCAGTTCTTC.

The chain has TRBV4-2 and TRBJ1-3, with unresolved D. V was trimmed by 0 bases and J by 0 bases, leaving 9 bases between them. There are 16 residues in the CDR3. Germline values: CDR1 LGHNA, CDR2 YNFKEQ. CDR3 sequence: CASSQDPALSGNTIYF. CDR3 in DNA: TGTGCCAGCAGCCAAGATCCAGCCCTCTCTGGAAACACCATATATTTT.

CDR3 region: CASSGVGGTEAFF. The CDR3 DNA reads TGTGCCAGCAGCGGAGTGGGGGGGACTGAAGCTTTCTTT. The J gene is TRBJ1-1, the V gene TRBV7-2, with a possible D match to TRBD1 (5 bases). This CDR3 is 13 amino acids long. The ends were cut back, 5 bases at V and 5 bases at J, with 12 bases in the middle. Germline CDR1 reads SGHTA; CDR2 reads FQGNSA.

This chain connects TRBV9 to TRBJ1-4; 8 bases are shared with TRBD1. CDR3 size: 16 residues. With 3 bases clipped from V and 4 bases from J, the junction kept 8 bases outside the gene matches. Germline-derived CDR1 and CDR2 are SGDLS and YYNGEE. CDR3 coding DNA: TGTGCCAGCAGCGCCCTCGTGACAGGGGATAATGAAAAACTGTTTTTT. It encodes CASSALVTGDNEKLFF.